The T cell receptor beta chain under discussion was sequenced for a study of shared clonotypes between healthy human individuals. Terminally differentiated effector memory CD45RA+ cells were excluded from the naive CD8 cells, which were CD45RO-negative and positively selected for CCR7. The test was conducted at deep level. In replicate PCRs of sorted subsets, about 220 ng DNA, about 30,000 T cell genomes, was used. Clones were sequenced by immunoSEQ multiplex PCR, and TCRdb holds only the in-frame ones, with some missing. The sample contains hundreds of thousands of clones, roughly 96% of which appear only once. The CDR3 totals 13 residues. Trimming cost V 0 bases and J 3 bases, with 5 bases left between them. Germline V gene data show CDR1 as LNHNV and CDR2 as YYDKDF (reference sequence). This clone was counted a single time. What it binds is unknown. Study-level results: Donor clonotype sharing was expected to depend on sequencing depth.

The origin of this receptor is a woman in her twenties or thirties in good health. The sample comprised naive CD8+ T cells sorted from blood. V usage is TRBV15 and J usage is TRBJ1-1, with a tentative D call TRBD1 (5 bases). The CDR3 is CATSRDRDTEAFF. CDR3 nucleotides: TGTGCCACCAGCAGAGACAGGGACACTGAAGCTTTCTTT.